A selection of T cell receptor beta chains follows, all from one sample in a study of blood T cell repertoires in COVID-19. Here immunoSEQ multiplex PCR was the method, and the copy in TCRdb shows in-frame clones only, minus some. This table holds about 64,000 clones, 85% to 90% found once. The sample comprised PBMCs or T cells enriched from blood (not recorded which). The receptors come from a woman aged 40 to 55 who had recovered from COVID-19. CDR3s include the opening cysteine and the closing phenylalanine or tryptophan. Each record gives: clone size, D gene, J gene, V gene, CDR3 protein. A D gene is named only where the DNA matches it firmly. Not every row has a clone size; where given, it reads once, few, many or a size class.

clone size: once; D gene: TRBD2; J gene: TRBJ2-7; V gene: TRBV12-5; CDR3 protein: CASGLAGTYEQYF
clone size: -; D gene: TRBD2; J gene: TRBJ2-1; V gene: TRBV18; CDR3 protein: CASSPPGLAGYNEQFF
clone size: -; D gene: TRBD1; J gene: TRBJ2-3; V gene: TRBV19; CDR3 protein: CASSRGGQGRTDTQYF
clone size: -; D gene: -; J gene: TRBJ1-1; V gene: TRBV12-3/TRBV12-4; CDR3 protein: CAGSLGPYAKAFF
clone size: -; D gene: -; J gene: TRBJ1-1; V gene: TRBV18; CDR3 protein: CASSPQTRPNTEAFF
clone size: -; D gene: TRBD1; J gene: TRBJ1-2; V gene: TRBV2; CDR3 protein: CASSQGQGPHGYTF
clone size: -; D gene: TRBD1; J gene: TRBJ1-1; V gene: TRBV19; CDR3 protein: CASSIAGQDRGRGGTEAFF
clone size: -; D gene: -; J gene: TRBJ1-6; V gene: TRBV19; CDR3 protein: CATSDTKNSPLHF
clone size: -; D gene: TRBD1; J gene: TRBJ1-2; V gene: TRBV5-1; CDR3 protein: CASSRQTGTRDGYTF
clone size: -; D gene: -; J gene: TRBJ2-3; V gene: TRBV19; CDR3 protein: CASSTRPGNTQYF
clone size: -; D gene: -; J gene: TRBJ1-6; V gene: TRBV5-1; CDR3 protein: CASSLEVGGLNSPLHF
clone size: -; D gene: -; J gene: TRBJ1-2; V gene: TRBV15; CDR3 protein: CATSTGRGYGYTF
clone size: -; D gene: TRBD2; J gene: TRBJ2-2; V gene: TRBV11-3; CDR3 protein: CASSRTSGDDGELFF
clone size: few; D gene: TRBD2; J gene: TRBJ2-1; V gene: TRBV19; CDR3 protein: CASSIVLAGAYYNEQFF
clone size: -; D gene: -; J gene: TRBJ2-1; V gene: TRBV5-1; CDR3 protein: CASSLGEDNEQFF
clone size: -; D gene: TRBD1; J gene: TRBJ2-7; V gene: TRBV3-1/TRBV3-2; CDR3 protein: CASSQDEDRTYEQYF
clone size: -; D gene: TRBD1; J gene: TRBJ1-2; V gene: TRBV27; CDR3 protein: CASSLTGTSYGYTF
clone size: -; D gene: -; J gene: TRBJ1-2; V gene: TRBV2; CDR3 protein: CASSEGGSYGYTF